These 5 T cell receptor beta chains came from one sample sequenced in a study of cytomegalovirus exposure and HLA in healthy donors (dated by TCRdb to between 2016 and 2019). The library was built by means of the immunoSEQ multiplex PCR assay. For the multiplex PCR, a mixture combining 60 forward primers for TCR Vbeta segments and 13 reverse primers for TCR Jbeta segments was used. Drawn from immuneACCESS, this table holds only the in-frame rearrangements with V and J called that TCRdb kept. Clones are partly lost; checked studies trace under half to an unresolved V gene and leave the rest unexplained. The sample contains roughly 180,000 clones, 60% to 80% of them found a single time. The top ten clones comprise about an eighth of the sample. Sequenced: PBMCs. These receptors came from a man in his fifties or sixties in good health and CMV-seropositive.

The table lists this clone with a few counts. V is TRBV27 and J is TRBJ2-7; D is unresolved. The CDR3 extends over 13 amino acids. V was shortened by 5 bases and J by 4 bases, with 12 bases between the two germline ends. Germline V gives CDR1 MNHEY, CDR2 SMNVEV (reference sequence). Here the CDR3 reads CASSPNSRYEQYF. CDR3 nucleotide sequence: TGTGCCAGCAGTCCAAATAGTCGTTACGAGCAGTACTTC.

The chain carries TRBV29-1 and TRBJ2-1; TRBD1 matches at 10 bases. V trimming: 6 bases; J trimming: 7 bases; junction bases outside the gene matches: 3. Germline V gives CDR1 SQVTM, CDR2 ANQGSEA. The CDR3 length is 12 residues. DNA of the CDR3: TGCAGCGTGGACAGGGGGGCGAATGAGCAGTTCTTC. It specifies CSVDRGANEQFF.

V usage is TRBV10-3 and J usage is TRBJ1-5; 7 nucleotides agree with TRBD1. The CDR3 contains 16 residues. CDR1 is ENHRY and CDR2 is SYGVKD in the germline V gene. V gave up 2 bases and J gave up 5 bases; unmatched junction bases: 9. The CDR3 nucleotides read TGTGCCATCAGTGAGACCCCCGGGACAGAACATCAGCCCCAGCATTTT. Its translation: CAISETPGTEHQPQHF.

This chain joins TRBV21-1 and TRBJ2-3; the table's D call, TRBD1, was not checked against the DNA. TRBV21-1 is a pseudogene segment. CDR3 length: 17 amino acids. The CDR3 DNA is TGTGCCAGAATATACAGGGGACAGGTAATTAGCACAGATACGCAGTATTTT. It is translated as CARIYRGQVISTDTQYF.

The V call is TRBV7-8, the J call TRBJ2-1, with 12 bases matching TRBD2. This CDR3 is built from 16 residues. Germline values: CDR1 SGHVS, CDR2 FQNEAQ. Unmatched junction bases numbered 14, after V lost 5 bases and J lost 12 bases. In DNA form, the CDR3 reads TGTGCCAGCAGCCCTCGATCGACTAGCGGGGGCCGAAGGCAGTTCTTC. Its protein product is CASSPRSTSGGRRQFF.